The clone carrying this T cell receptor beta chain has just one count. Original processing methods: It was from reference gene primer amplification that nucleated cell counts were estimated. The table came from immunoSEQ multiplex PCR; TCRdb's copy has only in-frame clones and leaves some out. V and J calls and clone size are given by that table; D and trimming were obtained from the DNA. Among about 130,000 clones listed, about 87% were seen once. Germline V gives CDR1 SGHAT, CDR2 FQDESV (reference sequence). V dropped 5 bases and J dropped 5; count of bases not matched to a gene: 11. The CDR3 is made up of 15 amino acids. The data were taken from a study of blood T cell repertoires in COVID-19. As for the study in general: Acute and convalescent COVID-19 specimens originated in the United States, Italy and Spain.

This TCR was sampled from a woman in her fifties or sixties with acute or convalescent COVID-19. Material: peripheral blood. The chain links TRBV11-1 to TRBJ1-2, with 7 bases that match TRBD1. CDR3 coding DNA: TGTGCCAGCAGCGCCTCCGGGACAGACATTTATGGCTACACCTTC. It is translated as CASSASGTDIYGYTF.